Detailed here is one TCR beta chain. As yet, its antigen is unknown. This sample is drawn from a study of T cell responses to AZD1222 COVID-19 vaccine. Study-level results: Only a handful of people who got AZD1222 tested seropositive at baseline. A mostly white British donor set with more females was recruited, and clonal diversity was possibly underestimated.

Germline V lookup: CDR1 SNHLY, CDR2 FYNNEI. The CDR3 length is 14 residues. The V end was cut by 9 bases, the J end by 5 bases, with 17 bases between. Sequencing used immunoSEQ multiplex PCR; TCRdb keeps in-frame clones, though not all of them. The sample yields under 150,000 clones, approximately 83% seen once. This chain uses TRBV2 with TRBJ1-5; a possible D gene is TRBD1 (6 bases). This TCR was recovered from an adult in good health. Sequencing was performed on peripheral blood, taken on day 0 of MenACWY control vaccination. The chain's CDR3 is CASGVGGRYQPQHF. DNA of the CDR3: TGTGCCAGTGGAGTAGGGGGGCGTTATCAGCCCCAGCATTTT.